Listed below are T cell receptor beta chains from one sample, sequenced in a study of PD-1 blockade in classical Hodgkin lymphoma. Clones were sequenced by immunoSEQ multiplex PCR, and TCRdb holds only the in-frame ones, with some missing. The sample includes 40,000 to 45,000 clones, around 78% of them seen just once. Sample: peripheral blood mononuclear cells (PBMCs), taken at baseline. These receptors were collected from a human donor with classical Hodgkin lymphoma. CDR3s include the opening cysteine and the closing phenylalanine or tryptophan. The D gene is left open where the match is weak. For some rows the clone size is stated as once, few or many, or as a class when expanded; others skip it.

d_gene: TRBD1
v_gene: TRBV6-5
j_gene: TRBJ1-5
abundance: .
CDR3aa: CASSLGQGFRQPQHF
CDR3nt: TGTGCCAGCAGTTTGGGACAGGGGTTTAGGCAGCCCCAGCATTTT

d_gene: .
v_gene: TRBV4-3
j_gene: TRBJ1-6
abundance: .
CDR3aa: CASSKGGGSYSPLHF
CDR3nt: TGCGCCAGCAGCAAAGGGGGGGGTTCGTATTCACCCCTCCACTTT

d_gene: .
v_gene: TRBV4-3
j_gene: TRBJ2-1
abundance: .
CDR3aa: CASSQWTMNSNEQFF
CDR3nt: TGCGCCAGCAGCCAATGGACTATGAACTCCAATGAGCAGTTCTTC

d_gene: TRBD1
v_gene: TRBV6-5
j_gene: TRBJ2-7
abundance: once
CDR3aa: CASQKQGTSYEQYF
CDR3nt: TGTGCCAGCCAAAAACAGGGGACATCCTACGAGCAGTACTTC

d_gene: .
v_gene: TRBV6-5
j_gene: TRBJ2-5
abundance: .
CDR3aa: CASGKETQYF
CDR3nt: TGTGCCAGCGGGAAAGAGACCCAGTACTTC

d_gene: TRBD1
v_gene: TRBV29-1
j_gene: TRBJ2-5
abundance: .
CDR3aa: CSAGQGQETQYF
CDR3nt: TGCAGCGCGGGACAGGGGCAAGAGACCCAGTACTTC

d_gene: .
v_gene: TRBV7-2
j_gene: TRBJ2-1
abundance: .
CDR3aa: CASSQRRVVRNEQFF
CDR3nt: TGTGCCAGCAGTCAGCGGAGGGTGGTCCGTAATGAGCAGTTCTTC

d_gene: .
v_gene: TRBV5-4
j_gene: TRBJ2-5
abundance: few
CDR3aa: CASSSKTGQETQYF
CDR3nt: TGTGCCAGCAGCTCGAAGACTGGTCAAGAGACCCAGTACTTC

d_gene: .
v_gene: TRBV9
j_gene: TRBJ2-3
abundance: .
CDR3aa: CASSVDGGLYTDTQYF
CDR3nt: TGTGCCAGCAGCGTAGACGGAGGACTCTACACAGATACGCAGTATTTT

d_gene: TRBD1
v_gene: TRBV2
j_gene: TRBJ1-2
abundance: .
CDR3aa: CASSGTGNYGYTF
CDR3nt: TGTGCCAGCAGCGGGACAGGCAACTATGGCTACACCTTC

d_gene: .
v_gene: TRBV9
j_gene: TRBJ2-5
abundance: .
CDR3aa: CASSVNEETQYF
CDR3nt: TGTGCCAGCAGCGTAAATGAAGAGACCCAGTACTTC

d_gene: TRBD1
v_gene: TRBV19
j_gene: TRBJ2-7
abundance: .
CDR3aa: CASSMDRGFPYEQYF
CDR3nt: TGTGCCAGTAGTATGGACAGGGGGTTTCCCTACGAGCAGTACTTC

d_gene: .
v_gene: TRBV5-1
j_gene: TRBJ1-1
abundance: .
CDR3aa: CASRRDTAEAFF
CDR3nt: TGCGCCAGCAGACGGGACACGGCTGAAGCTTTCTTT

d_gene: .
v_gene: TRBV2
j_gene: TRBJ2-7
abundance: .
CDR3aa: CASSARRGYEQYF
CDR3nt: TGTGCCAGCAGTGCCCGCAGGGGCTACGAGCAGTACTTC

d_gene: .
v_gene: TRBV23-1
j_gene: TRBJ1-1
abundance: .
CDR3aa: CASSQLSPGQHNTEAFF
CDR3nt: TGCGCCAGCAGTCAACTAAGCCCAGGACAGCACAACACTGAAGCTTTCTTT

d_gene: .
v_gene: TRBV4-2
j_gene: TRBJ1-3
abundance: .
CDR3aa: CASSQDLRNTIYF
CDR3nt: TGTGCCAGCAGCCAAGATCTCCGAAACACCATATATTTT

d_gene: TRBD1
v_gene: TRBV5-1
j_gene: TRBJ2-7
abundance: .
CDR3aa: CASSPGTGEGYEQYF
CDR3nt: TGCGCCAGCAGCCCTGGGACAGGGGAGGGATACGAGCAGTACTTC

d_gene: .
v_gene: TRBV6-9
j_gene: TRBJ2-7
abundance: .
CDR3aa: CASSYQDGSYEQYF
CDR3nt: TGTGCCAGCAGTTACCAGGACGGCTCCTACGAGCAGTACTTC

d_gene: .
v_gene: TRBV5-4
j_gene: TRBJ1-1
abundance: .
CDR3aa: CASSSGHTEAFF
CDR3nt: TGTGCCAGCAGCTCAGGGCACACTGAAGCTTTCTTT

d_gene: .
v_gene: TRBV19
j_gene: TRBJ2-6
abundance: .
CDR3aa: CASSMGSPESVLTF
CDR3nt: TGTGCCAGTAGTATGGGCTCCCCGGAGAGCGTCCTGACTTTC

d_gene: TRBD2
v_gene: TRBV9
j_gene: TRBJ2-2
abundance: .
CDR3aa: CASSVGPSSGWNTGELFF
CDR3nt: TGTGCCAGCAGCGTAGGCCCTTCTAGCGGGTGGAACACCGGGGAGCTGTTTTTT

d_gene: .
v_gene: TRBV29-1
j_gene: TRBJ2-7
abundance: .
CDR3aa: CSVDRGSYEQYF
CDR3nt: TGCAGCGTTGATAGGGGGTCCTACGAGCAGTACTTC

d_gene: .
v_gene: TRBV12-5
j_gene: TRBJ2-3
abundance: .
CDR3aa: CASGLMGGADTQYF
CDR3nt: TGTGCTAGTGGTTTGATGGGGGGCGCAGATACGCAGTATTTT

d_gene: .
v_gene: TRBV6-1
j_gene: TRBJ1-2
abundance: .
CDR3aa: CASSEVPALDGYTF
CDR3nt: TGTGCCAGCAGTGAGGTTCCAGCCCTCGATGGCTACACCTTC

d_gene: .
v_gene: TRBV7-6
j_gene: TRBJ2-6
abundance: .
CDR3aa: CASSSTPGANVLTF
CDR3nt: TGTGCCAGCAGCTCCACCCCCGGGGCCAACGTCCTGACTTTC

d_gene: .
v_gene: TRBV29-1
j_gene: TRBJ1-2
abundance: once
CDR3aa: CSVEDRPRAAGYTF
CDR3nt: TGCAGCGTTGAAGATCGGCCCCGGGCCGCAGGCTACACCTTC

d_gene: .
v_gene: TRBV4-1
j_gene: TRBJ2-3
abundance: .
CDR3aa: CASSHSRGSSPDTQYF
CDR3nt: TGCGCCAGCAGCCATTCGCGGGGATCCTCTCCAGATACGCAGTATTTT

d_gene: TRBD1
v_gene: TRBV2
j_gene: TRBJ2-2
abundance: .
CDR3aa: CASSHSKQGSKTGELFF
CDR3nt: TGTGCCAGCAGCCATTCTAAACAGGGGTCTAAAACCGGGGAGCTGTTTTTT

d_gene: TRBD2
v_gene: TRBV5-1
j_gene: TRBJ2-1
abundance: .
CDR3aa: CASNPLAGGYNEQFF
CDR3nt: TGCGCCAGCAACCCTCTAGCGGGGGGGTACAATGAGCAGTTCTTC

d_gene: TRBD2
v_gene: TRBV6-5
j_gene: TRBJ2-5
abundance: few
CDR3aa: CASRLAGEQETQYF
CDR3nt: TGTGCCAGCAGGCTAGCGGGGGAACAAGAGACCCAGTACTTC

d_gene: .
v_gene: TRBV7-6
j_gene: TRBJ2-2
abundance: few
CDR3aa: CASSGQWGTGELFF
CDR3nt: TGTGCCAGCAGTGGACAGTGGGGCACCGGGGAGCTGTTTTTT

d_gene: .
v_gene: TRBV5-6
j_gene: TRBJ1-2
abundance: .
CDR3aa: CASSLAIGYRDYGYTF
CDR3nt: TGTGCCAGCAGCTTGGCCATTGGGTATCGGGACTATGGCTACACCTTC

d_gene: .
v_gene: TRBV4-3
j_gene: TRBJ1-2
abundance: many
CDR3aa: CASSQENGNYGYTF
CDR3nt: TGCGCCAGCAGCCAAGAAAACGGTAACTATGGCTACACCTTC

d_gene: .
v_gene: TRBV5-1
j_gene: TRBJ2-3
abundance: .
CDR3aa: CATKLWPGGGLSTDTQYF
CDR3nt: TGCGCCACCAAACTTTGGCCCGGTGGGGGGCTCAGCACAGATACGCAGTATTTT

d_gene: TRBD1
v_gene: TRBV7-2
j_gene: TRBJ1-4
abundance: .
CDR3aa: CASSLAGTGGEKLFF
CDR3nt: TGTGCCAGCAGCTTAGCGGGGACAGGGGGTGAAAAACTGTTTTTT

d_gene: TRBD2
v_gene: TRBV5-4
j_gene: TRBJ2-5
abundance: once
CDR3aa: CASSLAAGGLGETQYF
CDR3nt: TGTGCCAGCAGCTTGGCAGCGGGGGGGCTGGGGGAGACCCAGTACTTC

d_gene: .
v_gene: TRBV7-2
j_gene: TRBJ1-4
abundance: .
CDR3aa: CASSLVLTEKLFF
CDR3nt: TGTGCCAGCAGCTTAGTGTTGACGGAAAAACTGTTTTTT

d_gene: .
v_gene: TRBV5-4
j_gene: TRBJ2-1
abundance: .
CDR3aa: CASSLAQQGSDEQFF
CDR3nt: TGTGCCAGCAGCTTGGCCCAGCAAGGTTCGGATGAGCAGTTCTTC

d_gene: TRBD2
v_gene: TRBV29-1
j_gene: TRBJ2-1
abundance: .
CDR3aa: CSVGSGGDHNEQFF
CDR3nt: TGCAGCGTTGGTAGCGGGGGGGATCACAATGAGCAGTTCTTC

d_gene: TRBD2
v_gene: TRBV11-2
j_gene: TRBJ2-5
abundance: .
CDR3aa: CASSPPRGGSLTETQYF
CDR3nt: TGTGCCAGCAGCCCCCCGCGGGGGGGGAGTTTAACAGAGACCCAGTACTTC

d_gene: .
v_gene: TRBV10-3
j_gene: TRBJ2-5
abundance: .
CDR3aa: CAIRLGETQYF
CDR3nt: TGTGCCATCAGGCTGGGAGAGACCCAGTACTTC

d_gene: .
v_gene: TRBV7-2
j_gene: TRBJ2-7
abundance: once
CDR3aa: CASSLTRTVNEQYF
CDR3nt: TGTGCCAGCAGCTTAACCCGGACAGTAAACGAGCAGTACTTC

d_gene: .
v_gene: TRBV10-3
j_gene: TRBJ1-1
abundance: .
CDR3aa: CAIGSGRGTEAFF
CDR3nt: TGTGCCATCGGATCAGGGCGTGGGACTGAAGCTTTCTTT

d_gene: .
v_gene: TRBV7-2
j_gene: TRBJ1-6
abundance: .
CDR3aa: CASSQDAYSPLHF
CDR3nt: TGTGCCAGCAGCCAAGACGCGTATTCACCCCTCCACTTT

d_gene: .
v_gene: TRBV5-5
j_gene: TRBJ2-7
abundance: .
CDR3aa: CASSADFAYEQYF
CDR3nt: TGTGCCAGCAGCGCCGACTTTGCGTACGAGCAGTACTTC

d_gene: .
v_gene: TRBV6-1
j_gene: TRBJ1-2
abundance: .
CDR3aa: CASNGQRYNYGYTF
CDR3nt: TGTGCCAGCAACGGACAGCGATATAACTATGGCTACACCTTC

d_gene: TRBD1
v_gene: TRBV4-1
j_gene: TRBJ1-2
abundance: .
CDR3aa: CASSQGIPQGAFYGYTF
CDR3nt: TGCGCCAGCAGCCAAGGGATCCCTCAGGGGGCTTTCTATGGCTACACCTTC

d_gene: .
v_gene: TRBV7-2
j_gene: TRBJ2-3
abundance: .
CDR3aa: CASSLVSSPDTQYF
CDR3nt: TGTGCCAGCAGCTTAGTGAGCAGCCCAGATACGCAGTATTTT

d_gene: .
v_gene: TRBV7-9
j_gene: TRBJ2-1
abundance: .
CDR3aa: CASSLLGWEQFF
CDR3nt: TGTGCCAGCAGCTTATTGGGTTGGGAGCAGTTCTTC

d_gene: TRBD2
v_gene: TRBV7-6
j_gene: TRBJ2-5
abundance: .
CDR3aa: CASSLMAGRGETQYF
CDR3nt: TGTGCCAGCAGCTTAATGGCAGGGAGGGGAGAGACCCAGTACTTC

d_gene: .
v_gene: TRBV19
j_gene: TRBJ1-3
abundance: .
CDR3aa: CASSILTGGGNTIYF
CDR3nt: TGTGCCAGTAGTATCCTGACGGGTGGTGGAAACACCATATATTTT

d_gene: TRBD2
v_gene: TRBV10-3
j_gene: TRBJ2-5
abundance: once
CDR3aa: CAISDSGLAGVERETQYF
CDR3nt: TGTGCCATCAGTGACTCTGGACTAGCGGGGGTCGAAAGGGAGACCCAGTACTTC

d_gene: TRBD1
v_gene: TRBV11-1
j_gene: TRBJ1-1
abundance: few
CDR3aa: CASSPLWDREDTEAFF
CDR3nt: TGTGCCAGCAGCCCTTTGTGGGACAGGGAGGACACTGAAGCTTTCTTT

d_gene: TRBD1
v_gene: TRBV14
j_gene: TRBJ1-2
abundance: once
CDR3aa: CASSPRDRRYGYTF
CDR3nt: TGTGCCAGCAGCCCCCGGGACAGACGGTATGGCTACACCTTC

d_gene: TRBD2
v_gene: TRBV10-3
j_gene: TRBJ2-7
abundance: .
CDR3aa: CAISIGLAGSYEQYF
CDR3nt: TGTGCCATCAGTATTGGACTAGCGGGGTCCTACGAGCAGTACTTC

d_gene: .
v_gene: TRBV19
j_gene: TRBJ1-1
abundance: medium-sized
CDR3aa: CASSIMAVDTEAFF
CDR3nt: TGTGCCAGTAGTATCATGGCTGTGGACACTGAAGCTTTCTTT

d_gene: .
v_gene: TRBV5-6
j_gene: TRBJ2-7
abundance: .
CDR3aa: CASSFLSGYEQYF
CDR3nt: TGTGCCAGCAGCTTTTTGTCCGGCTACGAGCAGTACTTC

d_gene: .
v_gene: TRBV7-2
j_gene: TRBJ2-7
abundance: .
CDR3aa: CASSFADEQYF
CDR3nt: TGTGCCAGCAGCTTTGCGGACGAGCAGTACTTC

d_gene: TRBD2
v_gene: TRBV10-1
j_gene: TRBJ2-1
abundance: few
CDR3aa: CASSEQAGGNEQFF
CDR3nt: TGCGCCAGCAGTGAACAGGCGGGGGGGAATGAGCAGTTCTTC